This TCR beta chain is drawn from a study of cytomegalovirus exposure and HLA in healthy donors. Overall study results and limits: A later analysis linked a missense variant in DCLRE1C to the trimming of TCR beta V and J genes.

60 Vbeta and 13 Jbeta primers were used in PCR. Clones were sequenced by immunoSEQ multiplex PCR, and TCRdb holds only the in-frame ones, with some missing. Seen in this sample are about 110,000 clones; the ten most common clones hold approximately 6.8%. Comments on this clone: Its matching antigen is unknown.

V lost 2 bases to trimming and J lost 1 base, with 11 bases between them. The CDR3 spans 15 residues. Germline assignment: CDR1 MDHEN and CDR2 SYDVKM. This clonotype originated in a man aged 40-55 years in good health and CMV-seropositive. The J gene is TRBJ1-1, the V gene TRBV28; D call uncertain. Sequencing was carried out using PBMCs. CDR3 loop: CASSLEAPANTEAFF. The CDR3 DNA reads TGTGCCAGCAGTTTAGAGGCCCCTGCGAACACTGAAGCTTTCTTT.